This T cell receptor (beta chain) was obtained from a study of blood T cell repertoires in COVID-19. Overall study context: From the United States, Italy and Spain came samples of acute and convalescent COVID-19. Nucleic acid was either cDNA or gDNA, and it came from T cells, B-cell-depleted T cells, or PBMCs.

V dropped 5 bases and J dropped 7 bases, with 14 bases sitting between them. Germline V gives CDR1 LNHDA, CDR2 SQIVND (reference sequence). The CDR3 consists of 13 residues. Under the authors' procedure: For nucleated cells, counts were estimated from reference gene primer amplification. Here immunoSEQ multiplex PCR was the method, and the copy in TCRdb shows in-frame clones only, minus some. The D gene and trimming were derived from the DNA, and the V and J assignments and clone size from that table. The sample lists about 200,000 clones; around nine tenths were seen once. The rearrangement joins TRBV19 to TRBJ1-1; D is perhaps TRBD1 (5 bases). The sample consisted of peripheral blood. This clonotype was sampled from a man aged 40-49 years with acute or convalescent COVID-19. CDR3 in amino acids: CASSLQGVGEAFF. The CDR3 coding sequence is TGTGCCAGTAGTCTGCAGGGTGTTGGTGAAGCTTTCTTT.